This T cell receptor beta chain was profiled in a study of memory CD4+ T cells and cytomegalovirus serostatus. Single viable CD3+CD4+CD8-CD45RO+ cells were sorted as the memory CD4+ T cells. Profiling relied on immunoSEQ multiplex PCR, and the TCRdb table lists in-frame clones only, not all of them. The sample lists tens of thousands of clones, 70% to 85% seen once, with over 2% in the top ten. Trimming removed 5 bases from V and 4 bases from J, with 18 bases in between. This CDR3 comprises 15 residues. The germline V gene has CDR1 SGHRS and CDR2 YFSETQ. This clone was picked up one time. The rearrangement links TRBV5-1 to TRBJ1-1; no definite D call. This TCR came from an adult in good health and CMV-seropositive. The sequencing sample was made of memory CD4+ T cells from blood. In DNA form, the CDR3 reads TGCGCCAGCAGTCATTCGAGCGGACCCCCCACTGAAGCTTTCTTT. Protein sequence: CASSHSSGPPTEAFF.